The entry below describes one T cell receptor beta chain. The table came from immunoSEQ multiplex PCR; TCRdb's copy has only in-frame clones and leaves some out. This sample yields around 340,000 clones, of which around 93% are seen a single time; about 0.02% belongs to the top ten. These data come from a study of shared T cell receptors in the human thymus. The TCR comes from a human donor. The sample comprised thymocytes.

The CDR3 nucleotides read TGCGCCAGCAGCTGGCCTGACACCGGGGAGCTGTTTTTT. Its translation: CASSWPDTGELFF. The chain employs TRBV5-1 and TRBJ2-2; no definite D call. The CDR3 covers 13 residues. Germline loops: CDR1 SGHRS, CDR2 YFSETQ. V lost 3 bases and J 3 bases, leaving 6 bases between the germline ends.